The present T cell receptor (beta chain) was sequenced within a study of cytomegalovirus exposure and HLA in healthy donors. Primers: 60 Vbeta forward and 13 Jbeta reverse. Profiling relied on immunoSEQ multiplex PCR, and the TCRdb table lists in-frame clones only, not all of them. The sample contains roughly 180,000 clones, about 83% of which appear only once. This TCR was sampled from a girl aged 5 to 17 in good health and CMV-seropositive. Sample: PBMCs.

CDR3 DNA: TGTGCCAGCTCACCTCTCGACAGGGCGGGCCGCACAGATACGCAGTATTTT. Amino acids: CASSPLDRAGRTDTQYF. This chain joins TRBV18 and TRBJ2-3; 7 nucleotides agree with TRBD1. After removal of 3 bases from V and 1 base from J, the junction contained 10 bases not matched to a gene. In germline, CDR1 is KGHSH, CDR2 LQKENI. The CDR3 is made up of 17 amino acids. The variable domain in full, with the rest retrieved from reference TRBV18 and TRBJ2-3, is NAGVMQNPRHLVRRRGQEARLRCSPMKGHSHVYWYRQLPEEGLKFMVYLQKENIIDESGMPKERFSAEFPKEGPSILRIQQVVRGDSAAYFCASSPLDRAGRTDTQYFGPGTRLTVL.